This TCR beta chain was sequenced in a study of CD8 T cells in ankylosing spondylitis. The CDR3 contains 14 residues. V was shortened by 0 bases and J by 5 bases, with 10 bases between the two germline ends. CDR1 MNHEY and CDR2 SVGAGI come from the germline V gene. This clonotype has more than one count but fewer than ten. MiXCR was run by TCRdb on the 5' RACE reads, yielding one entry per CDR3 protein. The sample has some 340,000 distinct CDR3 sequences; over 12% are singletons. The source of this sequence is a male donor with ankylosing spondylitis or in good health (not recorded which). The chain is built from TRBV6-5 and TRBJ1-2, with a weak D call TRBD1 (6 bases). The sequenced sample consisted of blood, either unsorted or a sorted T cell fraction (not recorded which). The CDR3 loop is CASSYSRTGYGYTF. CDR3 in DNA: TGTGCCAGCAGTTACTCGAGAACAGGGTATGGCTACACCTTC.